Below, 10 T cell receptor beta chains from the same sample are listed, as sequenced in a study of OX40 agonist ivuxolimab in advanced cancers. Library preparation was by the immunoSEQ multiplex PCR assay. Imported from immuneACCESS, the table was reduced by TCRdb to in-frame sequences with V and J called. These copies leave out some clones; in studies compared against another copy, an unresolved V gene accounts for under half, and the cause of the remainder is not known. The sample profile shows 74,000 or so clones; 90% to 95% of them were found once. The ten largest clonotypes hold approximately 0.32% of the sample. The material was CD4+ or CD8+ T cells sorted from blood, obtained in a trial of the OX40 agonist ivuxolimab. The source of these receptors is an adult with an advanced solid tumor such as melanoma, head and neck, liver or kidney cancer.

The chain joins TRBV27 to TRBJ1-1; D not resolved. V was trimmed by 3 bases and J by 6 bases, leaving 32 bases between them. CDR1 and CDR2 from the germline V gene are MNHEY and SMNVEV (reference sequence). CDR3 length: 20 residues. CDR3 sequence reads: CASSFMGQRAQVLLIAEAFF. The CDR3 region has the DNA TGTGCCAGCAGTTTTATGGGCCAGAGGGCCCAGGTCCTTCTCATCGCTGAAGCTTTCTTT.

The V call is TRBV14, the J call TRBJ2-2; D is unresolved. With 2 bases removed from V and 0 bases from J, the gap between germline ends came to 1 base. Germline V gives CDR1 SGHDN, CDR2 FVKESK. The CDR3 is 13 amino acids. The CDR3 protein is CASSQSNTGELFF. The CDR3 nucleotides are TGTGCCAGCAGCCAATCGAACACCGGGGAGCTGTTTTTT.

The chain is built from TRBV2 and TRBJ2-3; TRBD2 agrees at 10 bases. The trim removed 4 bases at V and 6 bases at J, leaving 4 bases unmatched. Per the germline V gene, CDR1 is SNHLY and CDR2 is FYNNEI. CDR3 length: 14 residues. CDR3 coding DNA: TGTGCCAGCAGTGGGCTAGCGGGAGCGGATACGCAGTATTTT. This gives the protein CASSGLAGADTQYF.

The rearrangement uses TRBV10-1 and TRBJ1-6, with D uncertain. The germline CDR1 and CDR2 sequences are WNHNN and SYGVQD (reference sequence). Trimming shortened V by 0 bases and J by 12 bases, and 9 bases separated the two germline ends. The CDR3 length is 13 residues. The CDR3 region has the DNA TGCGCCAGCAGTGAGTCTGCGGGGAGACCCCTCCACTTT. This gives the protein CASSESAGRPLHF.

The chain joins TRBV2 to TRBJ1-1, with TRBD1 as a possible D gene (6 bases). Trimming removed 5 bases from V and 1 base from J, with 20 bases in between. CDR3 size: 17 residues. Germline CDR1 reads SNHLY; CDR2 reads FYNNEI. DNA for the CDR3: TGTGCCAGCAGTCAAGAGGGCCGGGACACGGGGAACACTGAAGCTTTCTTT. This codes for CASSQEGRDTGNTEAFF.

The chain couples TRBV6-1 to TRBJ2-7, with TRBD2 identical over 14 bases. The CDR3 runs 17 residues. V was pared by 4 bases and J by 2 bases, with 7 bases of the junction left unmatched. Looked up from germline, CDR1 is MNHNS and CDR2 is SASEGT. In nucleotides, the CDR3 is TGTGCCAGCAGTGCGACTAGCGGGGGGGCATCCCCCTACGAGCAGTACTTC. It encodes CASSATSGGASPYEQYF.

The chain joins TRBV7-8 to TRBJ1-5; 7 positions match TRBD1. Germline V lookup: CDR1 SGHVS, CDR2 FQNEAQ. The CDR3 loop spans 21 amino acids. V shed 1 base, J shed 0 bases, and the junction held 18 bases outside the gene matches. CDR3 residues: CASSLGDPGQPSSYSNQPQHF. The CDR3 bases are TGTGCCAGCAGCTTAGGAGACCCGGGACAGCCTTCTAGTTATAGCAATCAGCCCCAGCATTTT.

The chain combines TRBV7-2 with TRBJ2-1; D is undetermined. The CDR3 spans 13 residues. V was pared by 5 bases and J by 5 bases, with 10 bases between. Germline CDR1 SGHTA, CDR2 FQGNSA. The CDR3: CASSNSLDNEQFF. CDR3 nucleotide sequence: TGTGCCAGCAGCAACAGCCTCGACAATGAGCAGTTCTTC.

The V call is TRBV28, the J call TRBJ1-2; 10 bases align to TRBD1. The CDR3 is made up of 14 amino acids. CDR1 is MDHEN and CDR2 is SYDVKM in the germline V gene. Trimming cost V 6 bases and J 9 bases; bases outside gene matches: 10. The CDR3 DNA reads TGTGCCAGCAGAGTACCGGGACAGGGGAAAAGCTACACCTTC. It specifies CASRVPGQGKSYTF.

V gene TRBV6-1 combines with J gene TRBJ1-2, with 8 bases that match TRBD1. V trimming: 3 bases; J trimming: 6 bases; junction bases outside the gene matches: 3. The germline CDR1 and CDR2 sequences are MNHNS and SASEGT. CDR3 length equals 13 residues. CDR3 in DNA: TGTGCCAGCAGTGAGACAGGGGCGCATGGCTACACCTTC. It specifies CASSETGAHGYTF.